The source of this T cell receptor beta chain is a study of cytomegalovirus exposure and HLA in healthy donors (dated 2017 in TCRdb). For the study in its entirety: In an earlier analysis of 587 of the donors, about 270 Gb of sequence data and roughly 100 million unique TCR beta sequences from approximately 180 million T cells were reported. In an earlier analysis of roughly 580 of the donors, high-throughput TCR beta sequencing was used to judge whether each TCR beta V gene segment behaved as functional or pseudogenic. Along with the roughly 700-subject first cohort, a separate validation cohort of some 130 different subjects was used. A later genetic analysis took genome-wide SNP genotypes for about three fifths of the 666 donors and used that subset as a discovery cohort. An early release that covered fewer than 750 HLA-typed donors contained approximately 300 gigabases of sequencing data and roughly 84 million unique TCR sequences. Because of strong linkage in the cohort, a few DR-DQ haplotypes were treated as single units for association and clustering. Donor age, sex, ethnicity and CMV serostatus were compiled together with the repertoire data. HLA typing included class I and class II loci at four-digit resolution. Rather than drawing on any new phenotypic data, the later analysis identified candidate immune exposures from TCR beta sequences and the way those sequences occurred across donors. The study used immunosequencing to profile the T cell repertoires of several hundred subjects and linked those repertoires to cytomegalovirus serostatus. The number of donors typed differed by locus, with 629-630 for A, B, C, DRB1 and DQB1, over 500 for DQA1, 600 to 610 for DPA1, and some 440 for DPB1. Across around 400 genotyped donors of the cohort, an average of 235,054 unique TCR beta nucleotide sequences per donor were sequenced, and roughly a sixth of those sequences were non-productive. In a later analysis, previously published TCR beta repertoires from 666 donors were re-analyzed and high-resolution HLA genotyping was added so that TCR occurrence patterns could be studied. Every discovery cohort repertoire had been produced on one sequencing platform. The genetic ancestry cluster associated with self-reported Caucasian donors included around 76% of the approximately 410 genotyped donors. The study was designed to test whether signatures of past pathogen exposure could be identified by cataloging public T cell receptors. The study combined high-throughput TCR immunosequencing, statistical association of individual TCRs with disease status, and machine learning to predict cytomegalovirus infection status. Summary of the overall study and its limitations: Compared with the roughly 670-donor mean, donors in an Asian-associated ancestry cluster had fewer N-insertions in productive TCRs, according to a later genetic analysis. A later analysis associated 15,000 to 20,000 TCR beta sequences with specific HLA alleles at a false discovery rate of 0.05. Three of the identified cytomegalovirus-associated TCR beta chains were confirmed in vitro to be specific for cytomegalovirus antigens. In a later analysis, TCR association rates were found to vary across HLA loci, with the most associated TCRs seen for DRB1 alleles and the fewest for HLA-C alleles. Because the 87-base-pair reads could not distinguish some IMGT-functional V segments, including TRBV6-2 and TRBV6-3, those segments were excluded. Compared with equally common non-associated chains, HLA-associated TCR beta chains in a later analysis were more clonally expanded and had lower generation probabilities. Sequencing depth was assumed to be roughly uniform across donors in the presence/absence analyses, though that assumption may not hold. Most CMV-associated TCR beta chains appeared to be HLA-restricted in a later analysis, and the HLA associations seemed to be driven largely by CMV exposure. According to the authors, the approach could potentially be generalized to other disease states and immunological phenotypes. A further reported finding was that TCR beta sequences accurately predicted the HLA-A and HLA-B alleles for most subjects in the first cohort. In an earlier analysis of approximately 590 of the donors, most TCR beta V segments appeared in productive rearrangements about 87% or about 30% of the time, broadly matching IMGT annotations. Most TCR sequences were seen in very few donors, while some public TCRs were found in many individuals. Because HLA typing was missing for some donors at each locus, association tests included only the typed subset. Correlated functional status among segregating V segments might reflect linkage disequilibrium, but an unknown experimental factor could not be ruled out. Several of the top co-occurrence clusters appeared to be linked to parvovirus B19, influenza, CMV and Epstein-Barr virus, according to a later analysis. In the study, around 150 TCR beta chains were listed as associated with cytomegalovirus. Seventeen rarely observed V segments, including chromosome 9 orphons, were excluded from the earlier analysis of a few hundred of the donors because counts were too low. V-gene and J-gene trimming of TCR beta chains was associated with a missense DCLRE1C variant in a later genetic analysis, and the association was replicated in an independent cohort. In this cohort, only TCR beta chains were sequenced, and detectable features were limited by the absence of alpha or paired-chain data. A group of highly shared sequence variants was considered likely to be a technical artifact of the sequencing pipeline. Assigning TCR associations to individual alleles was difficult when HLA alleles, especially DR and DQ, strongly co-occurred. The only immune exposure information available for the cohort was CMV serostatus. The classifier was reported to diagnose cytomegalovirus status with high specificity and sensitivity in both the original cohort and the validation cohort.

The CDR3 covers 15 residues, taking in both the cysteine and the phenylalanine. Solely the CDR3 DNA is kept, with 45 bases framed from the first base. CDR1 and CDR2 (LGHNA, YSLEER) derive from the germline V gene. Cut back by 1 base and 3 bases, the V and J ends lie 12 bases apart. With regard to this clone: No cognate antigen has been identified for it. Base qualities are not provided; no much larger clone lies one nucleotide away.

The cohort was made up of several hundred healthy bone marrow donors. At the time of sampling, every cohort member was nominally healthy, though immune exposures that went unrecorded were likely present. The donor tested CMV seronegative and was one of the 352 seronegative cohort members. Every donor gave a peripheral blood sample, and the peripheral blood mononuclear cells from that sample were used for TCR beta sequencing. Genomic DNA extraction from the blood cell samples was performed with the Qiagen DNeasy Blood Extraction Kit. Libraries came from the immunoSEQ multiplex PCR assay. A mixture of 60 forward primers for TCR Vbeta segments and 13 reverse primers for TCR Jbeta segments was used in the multiplex PCR. A multiplex PCR assay on genomic DNA amplified the CDR3 region of rearranged TCR beta genes. The amplified TCR beta libraries were sequenced on the Illumina HiSeq System as 87-base-pair reads. The authors processed their data as follows. In a later analysis, 77 million or so unique TCR beta chains were counted across the roughly 670 repertoires, and approximately 11 million of these chains were shared by at least two donors. Raw reads were error-corrected and collapsed into unique sequences by a nearest-neighbor algorithm in which closely related sequences were merged to remove PCR and sequencing errors. V, D and J gene segments were assigned by aligning CDR3 sequences to IMGT reference sequences. Each retained sequence needed at least a six-nucleotide match to both a V gene segment and a J gene segment. A rearrangement was called productive if the CDR3 had no stop codons and remained in frame with V and J, and every other rearrangement was called non-productive. Following IMGT convention, CDR3 was defined as the stretch from the second conserved V-encoded cysteine to the conserved J-encoded phenylalanine. The earlier analysis of 550 to 650 of the donors excluded any sequence lacking an unambiguous match to a single V gene segment. An earlier analysis of over 450 of the donors classified V segments as functional when productive rearrangements were above 56.7% and as segregating when the standard deviation between donors was above 5%. A statistical classification framework was built for diagnosing cytomegalovirus status from the catalog of TCR beta chain sequences. In a later analysis, V and J genes were assigned by comparing TCR nucleotide sequences against IMGT/GENE-DB human TR gene sequences. In a later analysis, CDR3 sequences and most-parsimonious VDJ recombination scenarios were assigned using the TCRdist pipeline. A later analysis defined each TCR beta chain by its CDR3 amino acid sequence plus V-gene family, and excluded reads lacking a unique V-gene family. In a later analysis, some 600 highly shared, low-generation-probability nucleotide sequences were removed to address suspected cross-contamination and a sequencing artifact. In a later analysis, a clonal expansion index was calculated for each public chain from normalized within-repertoire ranks of inferred template counts. Generation probabilities in a later analysis came from a VDJ recombination model fitted to out-of-frame rearrangements, and those results were checked against IGoR. A later analysis scored TCR-TCR, TCR-HLA and TCR-CMV co-occurrence with hypergeometric tests, applying a repertoire-size bias correction to TCR pairs. To estimate false discovery rates, a later analysis permuted the HLA or CMV assignments 20 times. In a later analysis, co-occurring TCRs were grouped using DBSCAN, with TCRdist sequence similarity added in when clustering inside HLA-allele-positive subsets. Repertoires with fewer than 30,000 or more than 120,000 public chains were left out of co-occurrence clustering, as were a few repertoires with anomalous nucleotide sharing. Here the immuneACCESS table is served through TCRdb, limited to in-frame sequences with V and J called. Missing clones are a known gap in these copies; in checked studies unresolved V genes cover under half, and the rest lacks a known reason. V and J calls and clone size come straight from that table; D and trimming were deduced from the DNA. This sample lists over 150,000 clones; 82% were detected once. 0.075% to 0.1% of the sample rests with the top ten.

The sample comprised PBMCs. The receptor comes from a boy aged 2-9 years in good health and CMV-seronegative. The V and J segments used are TRBV4-3 and TRBJ1-2; possibly the D gene is TRBD1, per 6 matching bases. The CDR3 protein is CASSQGQALHYGYTF. The DNA is TGCGCCAGCAGCCAAGGACAGGCGCTACACTATGGCTACACCTTC.